Listed below are T cell receptor beta chains from one sample, sequenced in a study of control samples from healthy donors and cancer patients. Using immunoSEQ multiplex PCR, the repertoire was profiled, and TCRdb retains in-frame clones only, with some absent. The sample lists around 120,000 clones, about 87% occurring once. The sequenced sample was blood. These receptors were taken from a man in his 60s in good health. Each CDR3 is given without its conserved first and last residue. D genes are given only for firm matches.

d_gene	j_gene	v_gene	len	CDR3aa
-	TRBJ1-1	TRBV7-9	10	ASSWVSTEAF
-	TRBJ1-4	TRBV12-3/TRBV12-4	11	ASSLRRNEKLF
-	TRBJ1-6	TRBV19	11	ATHSGLNSPLH
-	TRBJ1-4	TRBV15	13	ATSTFGSTNEKLF
-	TRBJ1-5	TRBV19	10	AVGVGNQPQH
-	TRBJ1-1	TRBV3-1/TRBV3-2	13	ASSQDKGVGTEAF
TRBD1	TRBJ2-3	TRBV28	14	ASSSTDRASADTQY
TRBD2	TRBJ2-7	TRBV2	11	ASIERGRDEQY
-	TRBJ1-3	TRBV3-1/TRBV3-2	12	ASTTGGSGNTIY
TRBD1	TRBJ1-4	TRBV3-1/TRBV3-2	11	ASSRTGGEKLF
TRBD1	TRBJ2-5	TRBV3-1/TRBV3-2	15	ASSPSFRTGDWETQY
TRBD1	TRBJ1-1	TRBV18	12	ASSIQGAQTEAF
TRBD1	TRBJ2-1	TRBV19	13	ASRRTGLTHNEQF